This T cell receptor beta chain was recovered during a study of molecular identifiers for immune sequencing clone quantification. Sorting selected naive CD8 T cells with a CD8+CD4-CCR7+CD45RA+ phenotype. TCRdb processed the PCR reads anew with MiXCR; each CDR3 protein has one entry. This sample has 37,000 or so distinct CDR3 sequences, with about 24% found just once. V lost 3 bases and J lost 0, with 6 bases in between. The CDR3 length is 13 residues. CDR1 is SGHTS and CDR2 is YDEGEE in the germline V gene. This clonotype has a count of ten or more. V gene TRBV5-8 combines with J gene TRBJ2-5; no definite D call. Sequenced: naive CD8+ T cells from blood, with Jurkat cell RNA spiked in. Subset noted: FACS-sorted CD8+CD4-CCR7+CD45RA+ naive T cells. The sequence derives from a human donor in good health. Some libraries in this study had Jurkat cell RNA spiked in. CDR3 DNA: TGTGCCAGCAGCTCTGACTACCAAGAGACCCAGTACTTC. Its protein product is CASSSDYQETQYF.